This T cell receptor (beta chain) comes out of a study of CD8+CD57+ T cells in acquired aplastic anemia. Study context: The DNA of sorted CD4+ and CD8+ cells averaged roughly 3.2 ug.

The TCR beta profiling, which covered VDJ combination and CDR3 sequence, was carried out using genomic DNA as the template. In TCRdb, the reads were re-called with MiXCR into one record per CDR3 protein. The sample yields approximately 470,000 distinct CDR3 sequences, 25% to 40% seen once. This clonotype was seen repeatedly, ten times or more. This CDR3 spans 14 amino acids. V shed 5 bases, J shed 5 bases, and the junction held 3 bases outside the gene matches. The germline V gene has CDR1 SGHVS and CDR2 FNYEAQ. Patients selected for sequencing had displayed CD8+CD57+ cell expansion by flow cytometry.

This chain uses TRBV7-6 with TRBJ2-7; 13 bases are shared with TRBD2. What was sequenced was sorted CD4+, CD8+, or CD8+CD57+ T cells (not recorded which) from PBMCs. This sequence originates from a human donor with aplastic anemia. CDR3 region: CASSRTSGSHEQYF. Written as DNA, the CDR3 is TGTGCCAGCAGCCGGACTAGCGGGAGTCACGAGCAGTACTTC.